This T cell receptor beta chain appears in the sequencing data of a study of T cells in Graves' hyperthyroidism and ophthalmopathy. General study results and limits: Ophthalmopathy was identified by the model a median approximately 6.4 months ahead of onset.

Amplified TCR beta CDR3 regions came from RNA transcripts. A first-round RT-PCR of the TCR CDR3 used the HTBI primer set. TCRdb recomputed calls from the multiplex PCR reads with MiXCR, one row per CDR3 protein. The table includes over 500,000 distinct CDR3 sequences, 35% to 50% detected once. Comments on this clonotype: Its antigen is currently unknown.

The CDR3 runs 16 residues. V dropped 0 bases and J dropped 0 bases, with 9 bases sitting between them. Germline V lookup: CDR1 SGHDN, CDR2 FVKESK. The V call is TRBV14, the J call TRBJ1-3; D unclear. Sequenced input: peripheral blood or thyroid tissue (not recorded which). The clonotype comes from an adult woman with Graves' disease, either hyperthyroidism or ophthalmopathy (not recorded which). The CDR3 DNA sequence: TGTGCCAGCAGCCAAGACGCATGGAGCTCTGGAAACACCATATATTTT. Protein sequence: CASSQDAWSSGNTIYF.